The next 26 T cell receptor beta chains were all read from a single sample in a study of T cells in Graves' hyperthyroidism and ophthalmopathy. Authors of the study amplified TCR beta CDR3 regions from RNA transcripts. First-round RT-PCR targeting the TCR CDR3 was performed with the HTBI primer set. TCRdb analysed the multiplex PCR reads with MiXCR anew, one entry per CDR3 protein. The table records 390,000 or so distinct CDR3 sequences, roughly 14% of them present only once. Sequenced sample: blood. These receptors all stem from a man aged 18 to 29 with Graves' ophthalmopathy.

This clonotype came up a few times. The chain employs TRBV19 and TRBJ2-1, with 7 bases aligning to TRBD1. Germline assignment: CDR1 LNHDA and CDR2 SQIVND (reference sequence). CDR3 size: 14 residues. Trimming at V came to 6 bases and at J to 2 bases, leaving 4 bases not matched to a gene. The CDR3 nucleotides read TGTGCCAGTAGCTGGCAGGGGGCCTACAATGAGCAGTTCTTC. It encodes CASSWQGAYNEQFF.

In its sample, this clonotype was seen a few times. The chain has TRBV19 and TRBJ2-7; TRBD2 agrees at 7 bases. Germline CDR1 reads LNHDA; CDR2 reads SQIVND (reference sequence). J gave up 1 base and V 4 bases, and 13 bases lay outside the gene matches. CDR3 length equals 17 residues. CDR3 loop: CASSRGLRAGVSYEQYF. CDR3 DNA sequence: TGTGCCAGTAGTAGGGGCTTACGTGCGGGAGTATCCTACGAGCAGTACTTC.

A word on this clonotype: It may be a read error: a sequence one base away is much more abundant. The chain's CDR3 is CASSATETGLYKEQFF. DNA for the CDR3: TGTGCCAGCAGCGCGACGGAAACTGGCCTATACAAAGAGCAGTTCTTC. This chain uses TRBV7-8 with TRBJ2-1; D uncertain. This CDR3 is built from 16 residues. The V gene's germline CDR1 is SGHVS and CDR2 FQNEAQ.

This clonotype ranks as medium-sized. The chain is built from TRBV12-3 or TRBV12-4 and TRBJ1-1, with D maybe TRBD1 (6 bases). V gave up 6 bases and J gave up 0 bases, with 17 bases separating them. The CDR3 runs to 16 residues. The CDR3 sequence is CASSEDSSIMNTEAFF. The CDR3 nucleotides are TGTGCCAGCAGCGAGGACAGCTCGATAATGAACACTGAAGCTTTCTTT.

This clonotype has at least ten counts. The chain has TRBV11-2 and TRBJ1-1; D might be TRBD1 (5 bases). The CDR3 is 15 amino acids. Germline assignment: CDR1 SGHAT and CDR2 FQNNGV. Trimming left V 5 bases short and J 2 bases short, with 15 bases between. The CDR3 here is CASSLLTVTNTEAFF. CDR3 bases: TGTGCCAGCAGCCTACTGACAGTTACCAACACTGAAGCTTTCTTT.

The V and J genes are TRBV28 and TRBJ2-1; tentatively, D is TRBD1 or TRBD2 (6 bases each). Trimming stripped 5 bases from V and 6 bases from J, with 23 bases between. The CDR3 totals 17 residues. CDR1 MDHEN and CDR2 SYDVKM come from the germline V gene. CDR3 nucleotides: TGTGCCAGCAGTCCCCCAGGGGCGGGAAAATTCCGCAATGAGCAGTTCTTC. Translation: CASSPPGAGKFRNEQFF. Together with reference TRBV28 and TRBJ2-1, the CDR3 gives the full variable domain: DVKVTQSSRYLVKRTGEKVFLECVQDMDHENMFWYRQDPGLGLRLIYFSYDVKMKEKGDIPEGYSVSREKKERFSLILESASTNQTSMYLCASSPPGAGKFRNEQFFGPGTRLTVL.

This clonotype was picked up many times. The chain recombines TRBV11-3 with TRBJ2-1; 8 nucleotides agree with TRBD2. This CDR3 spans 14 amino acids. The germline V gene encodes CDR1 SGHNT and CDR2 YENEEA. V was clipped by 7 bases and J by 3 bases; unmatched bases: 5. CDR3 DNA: TGTGCCAGCACCGGTAGCGGGAACTACAATGAGCAGTTCTTC. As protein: CASTGSGNYNEQFF.

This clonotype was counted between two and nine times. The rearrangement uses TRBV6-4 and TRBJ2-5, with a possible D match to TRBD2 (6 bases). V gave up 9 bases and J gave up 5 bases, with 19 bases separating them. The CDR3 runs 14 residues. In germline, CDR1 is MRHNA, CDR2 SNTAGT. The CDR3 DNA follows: TGTGCCAGTCTCGGGGCCAACCGGGGGGAGACCCAGTACTTC. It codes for CASLGANRGETQYF.

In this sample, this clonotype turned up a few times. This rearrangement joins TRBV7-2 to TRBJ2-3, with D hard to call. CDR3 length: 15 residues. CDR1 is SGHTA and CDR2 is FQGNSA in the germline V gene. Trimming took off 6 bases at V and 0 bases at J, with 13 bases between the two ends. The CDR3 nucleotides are TGTGCCAGCAGGTGGGGAACGATTAGCACAGATACGCAGTATTTT. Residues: CASRWGTISTDTQYF.

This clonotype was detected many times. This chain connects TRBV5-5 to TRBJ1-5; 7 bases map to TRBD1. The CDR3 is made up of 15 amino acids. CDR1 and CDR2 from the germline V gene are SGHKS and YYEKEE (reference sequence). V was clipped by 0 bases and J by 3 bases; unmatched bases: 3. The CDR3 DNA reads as TGTGCCAGCAGCTTGGAGGGGGCCCTCAATCAGCCCCAGCATTTT. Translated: CASSLEGALNQPQHF.

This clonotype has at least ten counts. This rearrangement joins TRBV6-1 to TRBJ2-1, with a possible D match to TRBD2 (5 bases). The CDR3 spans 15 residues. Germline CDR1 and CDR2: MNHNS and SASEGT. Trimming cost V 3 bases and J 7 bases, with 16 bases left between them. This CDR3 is CASSDAGDGRNEQFF. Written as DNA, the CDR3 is TGTGCCAGCAGTGACGCGGGTGACGGGCGAAATGAGCAGTTCTTC.

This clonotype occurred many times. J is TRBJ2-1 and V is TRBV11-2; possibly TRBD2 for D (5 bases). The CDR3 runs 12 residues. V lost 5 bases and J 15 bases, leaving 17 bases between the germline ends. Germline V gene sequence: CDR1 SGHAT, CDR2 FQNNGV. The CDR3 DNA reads TGTGCCAGCAGCCCCGTAGGAGGTACTCGGTTCTTC. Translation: CASSPVGGTRFF.

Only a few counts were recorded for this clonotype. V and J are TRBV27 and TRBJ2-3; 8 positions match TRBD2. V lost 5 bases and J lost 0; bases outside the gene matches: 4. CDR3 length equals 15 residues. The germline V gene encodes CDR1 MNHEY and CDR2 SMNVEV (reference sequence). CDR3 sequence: CASSHSGISTDTQYF. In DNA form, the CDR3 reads TGTGCCAGCAGTCATAGCGGGATAAGCACAGATACGCAGTATTTT.

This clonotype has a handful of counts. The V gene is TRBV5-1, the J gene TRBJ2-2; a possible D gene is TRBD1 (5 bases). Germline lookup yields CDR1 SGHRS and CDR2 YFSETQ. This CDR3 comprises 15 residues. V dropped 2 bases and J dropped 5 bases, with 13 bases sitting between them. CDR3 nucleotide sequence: TGCGCCAGCAGCTTAGTTACAGGTTCAACCGGGGAGCTGTTTTTT. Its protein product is CASSLVTGSTGELFF.

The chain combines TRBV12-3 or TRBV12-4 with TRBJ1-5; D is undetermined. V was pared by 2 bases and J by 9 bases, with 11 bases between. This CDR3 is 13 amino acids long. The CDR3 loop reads CASSLINRGPQHF. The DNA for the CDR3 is TGTGCCAGCAGTTTAATCAATCGGGGGCCCCAGCATTTT.

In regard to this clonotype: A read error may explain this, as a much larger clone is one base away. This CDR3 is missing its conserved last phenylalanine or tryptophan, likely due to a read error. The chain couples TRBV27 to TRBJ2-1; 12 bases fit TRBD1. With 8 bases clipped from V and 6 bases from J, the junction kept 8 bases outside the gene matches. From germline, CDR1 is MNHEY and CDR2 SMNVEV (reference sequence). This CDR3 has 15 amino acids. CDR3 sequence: CASRRGQGAGNEQFL. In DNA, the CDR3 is TGTGCCAGCCGCCGGGGACAGGGGGCGGGCAATGAGCAGTTCTTA.

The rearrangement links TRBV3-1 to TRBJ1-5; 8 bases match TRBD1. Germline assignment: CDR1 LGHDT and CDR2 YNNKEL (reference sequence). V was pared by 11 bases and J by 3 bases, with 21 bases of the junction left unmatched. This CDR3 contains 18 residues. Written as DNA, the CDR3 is TGTGCCTTACCCCGGGAGGATAAGGACAGGGAGGCCAATCAGCCCCAGCATTTT. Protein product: CALPREDKDREANQPQHF.

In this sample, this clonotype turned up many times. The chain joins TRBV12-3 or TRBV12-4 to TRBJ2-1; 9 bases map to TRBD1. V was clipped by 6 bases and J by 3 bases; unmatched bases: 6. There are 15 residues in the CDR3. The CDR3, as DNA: TGTGCCAGCAGATTTGGGACAGGGAGCTACAATGAGCAGTTCTTC. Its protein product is CASRFGTGSYNEQFF.

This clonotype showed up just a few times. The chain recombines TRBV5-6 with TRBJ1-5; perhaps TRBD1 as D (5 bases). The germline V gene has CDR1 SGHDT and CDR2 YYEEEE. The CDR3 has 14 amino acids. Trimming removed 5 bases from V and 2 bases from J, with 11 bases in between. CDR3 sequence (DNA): TGTGCCAGCAGGAACTGGGGCGGCAATCAGCCCCAGCATTTT. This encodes CASRNWGGNQPQHF.

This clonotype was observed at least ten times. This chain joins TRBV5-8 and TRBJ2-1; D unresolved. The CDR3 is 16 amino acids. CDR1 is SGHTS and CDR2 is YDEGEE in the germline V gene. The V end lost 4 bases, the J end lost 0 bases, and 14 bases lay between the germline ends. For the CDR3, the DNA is TGTGCCAGCAGCAAGGGCGAGAGGAGCTCCTACAATGAGCAGTTCTTC. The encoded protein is CASSKGERSSYNEQFF.

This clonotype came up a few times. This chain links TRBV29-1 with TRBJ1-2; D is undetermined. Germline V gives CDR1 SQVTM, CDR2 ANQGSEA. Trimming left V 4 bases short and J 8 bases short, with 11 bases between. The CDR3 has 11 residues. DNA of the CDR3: TGCAGCGTTGGGTCCGATTCAGGCTACACCTTC. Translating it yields CSVGSDSGYTF.

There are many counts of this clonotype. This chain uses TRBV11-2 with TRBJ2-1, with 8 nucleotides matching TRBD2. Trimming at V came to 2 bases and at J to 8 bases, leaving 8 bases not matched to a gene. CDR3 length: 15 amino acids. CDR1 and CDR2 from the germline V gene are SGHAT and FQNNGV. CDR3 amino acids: CASSLRGGSFDEQFF. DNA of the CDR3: TGTGCCAGCAGCTTACGCGGGGGGTCCTTCGATGAGCAGTTCTTC.

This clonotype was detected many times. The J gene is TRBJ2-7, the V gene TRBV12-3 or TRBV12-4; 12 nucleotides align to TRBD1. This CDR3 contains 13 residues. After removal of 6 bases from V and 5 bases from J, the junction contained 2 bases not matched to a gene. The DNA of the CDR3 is TGTGCCAGCAGGGGGACAGGGGGCAACGAGCAGTACTTC. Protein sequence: CASRGTGGNEQYF.

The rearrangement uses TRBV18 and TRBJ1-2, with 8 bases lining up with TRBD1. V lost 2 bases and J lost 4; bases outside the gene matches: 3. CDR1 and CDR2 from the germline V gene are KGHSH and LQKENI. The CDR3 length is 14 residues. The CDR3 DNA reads TGTGCCAGCTCACCAGACAGGGGCGGCTATGGCTACACCTTC. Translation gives CASSPDRGGYGYTF.

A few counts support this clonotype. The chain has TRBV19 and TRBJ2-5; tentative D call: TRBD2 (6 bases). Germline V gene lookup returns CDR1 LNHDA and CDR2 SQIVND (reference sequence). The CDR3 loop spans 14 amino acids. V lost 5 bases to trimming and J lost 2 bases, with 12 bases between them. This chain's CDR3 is CASSSGGAQETQYF. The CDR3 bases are TGTGCCAGTAGTTCCGGAGGGGCACAAGAGACCCAGTACTTC.

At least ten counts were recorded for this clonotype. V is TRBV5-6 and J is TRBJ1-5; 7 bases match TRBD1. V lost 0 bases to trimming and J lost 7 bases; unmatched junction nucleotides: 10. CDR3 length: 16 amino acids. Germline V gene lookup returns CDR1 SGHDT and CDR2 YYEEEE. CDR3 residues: CASSLGSRQGWQPQHF. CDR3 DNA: TGTGCCAGCAGCTTGGGGTCGCGACAGGGCTGGCAGCCCCAGCATTTT.